Sequencing of this T cell receptor beta chain was carried out in a study of blood T cell repertoires in COVID-19. Across the whole study: The cDNA or gDNA used as material had been derived from T cells, B-cell-depleted T cells, or PBMCs.

The table lists this clone with many counts. Assay: immunoSEQ multiplex PCR; the TCRdb copy retains only in-frame clones and omits some. The table records approximately 200,000 clones, roughly 81% of them present only once. The sequenced sample consisted of peripheral blood. This TCR was recovered from a woman older than 75 with COVID-19, enrolled during active disease.

The CDR3 here is CASSIAGGYTGELFF. The CDR3 bases are TGTGCCAGCAGTATAGCGGGAGGTTACACCGGGGAGCTGTTTTTT. The V call is TRBV27, the J call TRBJ2-2; TRBD2 matches at 10 bases. Per germline, CDR1 MNHEY and CDR2 SMNVEV (reference sequence). After removal of 5 bases from V and 3 bases from J, the junction contained 3 bases not matched to a gene. The CDR3 runs to 15 residues.